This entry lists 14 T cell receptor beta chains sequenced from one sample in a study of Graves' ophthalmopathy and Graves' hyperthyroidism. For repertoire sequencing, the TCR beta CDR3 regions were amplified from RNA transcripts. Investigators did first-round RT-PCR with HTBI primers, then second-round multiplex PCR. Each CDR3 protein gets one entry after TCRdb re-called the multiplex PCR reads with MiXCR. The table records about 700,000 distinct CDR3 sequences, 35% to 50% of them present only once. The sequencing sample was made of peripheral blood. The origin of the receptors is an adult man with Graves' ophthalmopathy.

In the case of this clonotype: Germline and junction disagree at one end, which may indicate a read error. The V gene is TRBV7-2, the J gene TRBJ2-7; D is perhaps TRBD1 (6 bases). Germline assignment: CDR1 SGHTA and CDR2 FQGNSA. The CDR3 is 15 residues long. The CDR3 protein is CASSLAGDHAYEQYF. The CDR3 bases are TGTGCCAGCAGCCTAGCAGGGGATCACGCCTACGAGCAGTACTTC.

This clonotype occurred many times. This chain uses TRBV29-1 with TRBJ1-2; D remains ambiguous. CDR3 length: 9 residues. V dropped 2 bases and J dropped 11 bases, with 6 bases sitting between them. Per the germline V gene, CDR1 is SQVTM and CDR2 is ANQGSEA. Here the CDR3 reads CSVESVYTF. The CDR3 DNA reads TGCAGCGTTGAATCGGTTTACACCTTC. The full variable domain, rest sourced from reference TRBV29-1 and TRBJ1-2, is SAVISQKPSRDICQRGTSLTIQCQVDSQVTMMFWYRQQPGQSLTLIATANQGSEATYESGFVIDKFPISRPNLTFSTLTVSNMSPEDSSIYLCSVESVYTFGSGTRLTVV.

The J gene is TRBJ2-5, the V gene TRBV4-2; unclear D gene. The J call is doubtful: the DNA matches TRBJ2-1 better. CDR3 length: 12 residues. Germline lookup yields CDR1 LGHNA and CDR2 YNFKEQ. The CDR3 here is CASSPSRNEQFF. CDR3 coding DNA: TGTGCCAGCAGCCCGTCGAGGAATGAGCAGTTCTTC.

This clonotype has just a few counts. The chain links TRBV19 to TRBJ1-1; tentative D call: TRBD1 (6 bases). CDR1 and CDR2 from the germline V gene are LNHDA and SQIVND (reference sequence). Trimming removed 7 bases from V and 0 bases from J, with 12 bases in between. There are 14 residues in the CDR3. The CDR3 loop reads CASTTGPMNTEAFF. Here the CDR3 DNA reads TGTGCCAGTACGACAGGCCCCATGAACACTGAAGCTTTCTTT.

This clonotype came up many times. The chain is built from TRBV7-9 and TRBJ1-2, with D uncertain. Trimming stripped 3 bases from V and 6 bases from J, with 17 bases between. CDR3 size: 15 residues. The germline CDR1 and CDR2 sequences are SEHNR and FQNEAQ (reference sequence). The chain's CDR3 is CASSLGTGLTDGYTF. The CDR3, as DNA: TGTGCCAGCAGCTTGGGAACCGGACTTACTGATGGCTACACCTTC.

The CDR3, as DNA: TGCAGTGCTAGTTACTCTCTGGGCTCCTACGAGCAGTACTTC. The encoded protein is CSASYSLGSYEQYF. This chain links TRBV20-1 with TRBJ2-7; D not certain. V lost 3 bases, J lost 0 bases, and 12 bases lay in between. The CDR3 length is 14 residues. Germline V gene lookup returns CDR1 DFQATT and CDR2 SNEGSKA (reference sequence).

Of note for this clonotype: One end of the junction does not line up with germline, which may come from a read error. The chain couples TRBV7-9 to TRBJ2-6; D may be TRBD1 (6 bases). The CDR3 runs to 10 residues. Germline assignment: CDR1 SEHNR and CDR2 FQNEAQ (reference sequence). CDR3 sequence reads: CASRTDGRGF. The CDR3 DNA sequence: TGTGCCAGCAGGACCGACGGCAGGGGTTTC.

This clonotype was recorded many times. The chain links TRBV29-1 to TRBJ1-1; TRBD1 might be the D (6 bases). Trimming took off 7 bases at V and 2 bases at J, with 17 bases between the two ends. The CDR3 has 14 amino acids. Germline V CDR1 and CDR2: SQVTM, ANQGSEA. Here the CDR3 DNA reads TGCAGCGGGAATGACCAGGGGAGCAACACTGAAGCTTTCTTT. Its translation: CSGNDQGSNTEAFF.

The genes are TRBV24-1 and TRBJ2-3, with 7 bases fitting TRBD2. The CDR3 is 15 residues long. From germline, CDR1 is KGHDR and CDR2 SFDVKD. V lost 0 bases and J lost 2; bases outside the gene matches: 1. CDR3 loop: CATSDLTSDTDTQYF. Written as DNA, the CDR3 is TGTGCCACCAGTGATTTGACTAGCGACACAGATACGCAGTATTTT.

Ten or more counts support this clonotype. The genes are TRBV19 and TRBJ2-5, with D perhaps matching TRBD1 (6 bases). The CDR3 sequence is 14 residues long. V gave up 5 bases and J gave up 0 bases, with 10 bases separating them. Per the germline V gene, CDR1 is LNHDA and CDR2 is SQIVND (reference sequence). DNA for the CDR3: TGTGCCAGTAGTGTCCGGGACAACCAAGAGACCCAGTACTTC. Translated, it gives CASSVRDNQETQYF.

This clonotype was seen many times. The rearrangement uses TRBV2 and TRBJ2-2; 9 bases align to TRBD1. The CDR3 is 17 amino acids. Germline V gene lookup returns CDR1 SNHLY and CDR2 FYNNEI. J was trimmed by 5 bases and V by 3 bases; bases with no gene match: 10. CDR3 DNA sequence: TGTGCCAGCAGTGACGCGGCGGGACAGGGCTATACCGGGGAGCTGTTTTTT. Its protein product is CASSDAAGQGYTGELFF.

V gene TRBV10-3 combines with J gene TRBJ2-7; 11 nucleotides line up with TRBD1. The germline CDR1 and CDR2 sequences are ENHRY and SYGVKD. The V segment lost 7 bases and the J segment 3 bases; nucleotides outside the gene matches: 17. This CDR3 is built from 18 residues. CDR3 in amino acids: CAITGVPGQGGNVYEQYF. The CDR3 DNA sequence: TGTGCCATCACTGGCGTCCCGGGACAGGGGGGAAACGTCTACGAGCAGTACTTC.

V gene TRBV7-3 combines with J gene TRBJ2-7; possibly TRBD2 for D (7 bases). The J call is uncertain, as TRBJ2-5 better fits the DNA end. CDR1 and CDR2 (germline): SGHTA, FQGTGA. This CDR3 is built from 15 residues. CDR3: CASSLLGGRLETQYF. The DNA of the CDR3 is TGTGCCAGCAGCTTGCTGGGGGGGCGTTTAGAGACCCAGTACTTC.

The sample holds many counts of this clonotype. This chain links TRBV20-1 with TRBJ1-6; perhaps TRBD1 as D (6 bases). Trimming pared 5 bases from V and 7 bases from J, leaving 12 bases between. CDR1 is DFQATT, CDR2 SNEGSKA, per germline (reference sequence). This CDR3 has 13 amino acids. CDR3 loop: CSARTATNSPLHF. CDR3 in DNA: TGCAGTGCTCGGACAGCTACAAATTCACCCCTCCACTTT.